Presented here are 14 T cell receptor beta chains from one specimen sequenced in a study of T cell changes during pregnancy in multiple sclerosis. Sequencing used immunoSEQ multiplex PCR; TCRdb keeps in-frame clones, though not all of them. This table holds more than 45,000 clones, roughly 88% found once. The sequencing here drew on CD4+ T cells from peripheral blood mononuclear cells, taken in the second trimester of pregnancy. The origin of the receptors is a female donor with multiple sclerosis, enrolled in a pregnancy study.

This sequence joins TRBV7-2 and TRBJ2-5; 8 nucleotides match TRBD2. Germline values: CDR1 SGHTA, CDR2 FQGNSA. The ends lost 1 base at V and 5 bases at J; junction bases unmatched: 6. This CDR3 comprises 15 residues. The CDR3 DNA is TGTGCCAGCAGCTTAGAGTCTGCTAGCGGGGAGACCCAGTACTTC. Encoded protein: CASSLESASGETQYF.

In its sample, this clone was seen once. The chain employs TRBV7-9 and TRBJ1-3; D not certain. V lost 3 bases and J lost 8, with 14 bases in between. CDR1 and CDR2 (germline): SEHNR, FQNEAQ (reference sequence). The CDR3 runs 14 residues. In DNA form, the CDR3 reads TGTGCCAGCAGCTTGATGGAGGCTGGTGACACCATATATTTT. Its translation is CASSLMEAGDTIYF.

This clone was counted once. The CDR3 DNA follows: TGTGCCAGCAGCGTCCTCAGCGGGAGTATAGATACGCAGTATTTT. Amino acid sequence: CASSVLSGSIDTQYF. The chain joins TRBV9 to TRBJ2-3, with 8 positions matching TRBD2. The trim removed 2 bases at V and 5 bases at J, leaving 7 bases unmatched. The germline CDR1 and CDR2 sequences are SGDLS and YYNGEE. CDR3 length equals 15 residues.

The chain couples TRBV7-9 to TRBJ1-1; TRBD1 matches 7 bases. V trimming: 2 bases; J trimming: 11 bases; junction bases outside the gene matches: 14. The CDR3 totals 15 residues. Germline V lookup: CDR1 SEHNR, CDR2 FQNEAQ (reference sequence). The CDR3 here is CASSLYRQGSGEAFF. CDR3 in DNA: TGTGCCAGCAGCTTATACCGACAGGGATCGGGTGAGGCTTTCTTT.

The genes are TRBV5-1 and TRBJ2-1, with D possibly TRBD2 on 6 matching bases. CDR3 length: 15 residues. Trimming left V 0 bases short and J 0 bases short, with 7 bases between. The germline V gene encodes CDR1 SGHRS and CDR2 YFSETQ. The CDR3 spells CASSLDGSSYNEQFF. CDR3 DNA: TGCGCCAGCAGCTTGGACGGGAGCTCCTACAATGAGCAGTTCTTC.

This sequence joins TRBV2 and TRBJ1-2, with TRBD1 identical over 7 bases. The CDR3 spans 14 residues. Trimming removed 7 bases from V and 5 bases from J; junction bases left unmatched: 10. Germline V gene data show CDR1 as SNHLY and CDR2 as FYNNEI. The CDR3 DNA is TGTGCCAGCACCAGACAGGGTGGGCTTTATGGCTACACCTTC. Its translation is CASTRQGGLYGYTF.

This chain connects TRBV5-1 to TRBJ2-1, with D maybe TRBD1 (7 bases). Trimming removed 6 bases at V and 3 bases at J, with 22 bases between. CDR1 is SGHRS and CDR2 is YFSETQ in the germline V gene. The CDR3 is 17 residues long. The CDR3 DNA sequence: TGCGCCAGCAAATCTCACCGGGGGACAGATGTCTACAATGAGCAGTTCTTC. It yields the protein CASKSHRGTDVYNEQFF.

V and J are TRBV18 and TRBJ2-1; TRBD2 matches at 14 bases. The ends lost 8 bases at V and 15 bases at J; junction bases unmatched: 12. The CDR3 length is 14 residues. Germline V gene sequence: CDR1 KGHSH, CDR2 LQKENI. In nucleotides, the CDR3 is TGTGCCAGCCCCCTGGGACTAGCGGGGGACCCTTTGTTCTTC. Protein sequence: CASPLGLAGDPLFF.

The chain is built from TRBV10-1 and TRBJ2-1; the match to TRBD2 covers 7 bases. In germline, CDR1 is WNHNN, CDR2 SYGVQD (reference sequence). J gave up 0 bases and V 3 bases, and 2 bases lay outside the gene matches. The CDR3 is 15 amino acids. DNA of the CDR3: TGCGCCAGCAGTGAACCGGGGGGCTCCTACAATGAGCAGTTCTTC. Its protein is CASSEPGGSYNEQFF.

V gene TRBV4-2 combines with J gene TRBJ2-3; D may be TRBD2 (6 bases). Trimming took 3 bases from V and 0 from J, leaving 7 bases between them. This CDR3 is built from 14 residues. In germline, CDR1 is LGHNA, CDR2 YNFKEQ. CDR3 protein: CASSQGTSTDTQYF. CDR3 nucleotide sequence: TGTGCCAGCAGCCAGGGGACTAGCACAGATACGCAGTATTTT.

V usage is TRBV6-1 and J usage is TRBJ2-1; 13 bases agree with TRBD2. With V trimmed by 6 bases and J by 5 bases, 4 bases remained unmatched. Germline V CDR1 and CDR2: MNHNS, SASEGT. CDR3 size: 15 residues. The CDR3 reads CASRGTSGRDNEQFF. The DNA of the CDR3 is TGTGCCAGCAGGGGTACTAGCGGGAGGGACAATGAGCAGTTCTTC.

Only one count was recorded for this clone. V gene TRBV7-8 combines with J gene TRBJ1-2, with D maybe TRBD1 (6 bases). CDR3 size: 14 residues. The V and J ends lost 11 bases and 4 bases respectively, with 20 bases between them. Per the germline V gene, CDR1 is SGHVS and CDR2 is FQNEAQ. CDR3 sequence (DNA): TGTGCCGTTAAGACAGGCCATATCGGCTATGGCTACACCTTC. It translates to CAVKTGHIGYGYTF.

The V call is TRBV10-3, the J call TRBJ2-5; 10 bases are a match to TRBD1. V lost 0 bases, J lost 5 bases, and 6 bases stayed unmatched. CDR1 and CDR2 from the germline V gene are ENHRY and SYGVKD. The CDR3 consists of 16 residues. The CDR3 protein is CAISESEDRGTETQYF. DNA for the CDR3: TGTGCCATCAGTGAGTCGGAGGACAGGGGGACGGAGACCCAGTACTTC.

The V gene is TRBV2, the J gene TRBJ2-3, with TRBD2 matching over 10 bases. Germline V gene lookup returns CDR1 SNHLY and CDR2 FYNNEI. Trimming cost V 6 bases and J 2 bases; bases outside gene matches: 2. The CDR3 is 14 residues long. The CDR3 loop reads CASRTSGYTDTQYF. CDR3 sequence (DNA): TGTGCCAGCAGGACTAGCGGGTACACAGATACGCAGTATTTT.